The TCR beta chain described here comes from a study of monozygotic twins with inflammatory bowel disease. Study findings and constraints: Other individuals had fewer clonotypes in common with IBD patients than with healthy twins, especially with disease activity.

Germline V CDR1 and CDR2: LNHDA, SQIVND (reference sequence). The CDR3 sequence is 14 residues long. A remark on this clonotype: The antigen remains undetermined.

An amount of roughly 3,500 ng of total RNA was used for each TCR library. UMIs containing a 6-nucleotide sample barcode were added via template switching. TCRdb reprocessed the 5' RACE reads, with one entry per CDR3 protein and no DNA. This sample's clone table lists around 220,000 distinct CDR3 sequences. Sequencing used blood. The chain couples TRBV19 to TRBJ2-4; lacking DNA, the TRBD1 call made by TCRdb goes unchecked. The sequence came from a human donor with ulcerative colitis or Crohn's disease, or a healthy co-twin of an affected twin (not recorded which). This CDR3 reads CASSIDQGRYIQYF.